Detailed here is one TCR beta chain. At the DNA level, this CDR3 is encoded by other sequences in the same sample as well. There were no recent acute infections or vaccinations among the donors, who were healthy HIV-negative adults. The data originate from a study of shared clonotypes between healthy human individuals. Generated by immunoSEQ multiplex PCR, the TCRdb table keeps only in-frame clones and is missing some. The profile shows 2 million to 2.5 million clones, approximately 93% of them singletons. This CDR3 is built from 14 residues. Trimming took 1 base from V and 1 from J, leaving 7 bases between them. Germline V gene sequence: CDR1 SGHAT, CDR2 FQNNGV.

The rearrangement links TRBV11-2 to TRBJ1-1, with no clear D. The clonotype originates from a man between 18 and 35 years old in good health. Some clones in this sample may be carry-over from other donors' samples. Sequenced input: naive CD4+ T cells from PBMCs. The subset is: CD45RA+ positively selected. The CDR3: CASSLVGGNTEAFF. The CDR3, as DNA: TGTGCCAGCAGCTTAGTCGGCGGGAACACTGAAGCTTTCTTT.